A single sample gave rise to the 25 T cell receptor beta chains below, sequenced in a study of T cells in Graves' hyperthyroidism and ophthalmopathy. RNA transcripts provided the source from which TCR beta CDR3 regions were amplified. The study used the HTBI primer set for a first-round RT-PCR of the TCR CDR3. TCRdb called the multiplex PCR reads again in MiXCR, with one record for every CDR3 protein. The table lists around 580,000 distinct CDR3 sequences, under 60% of them singletons. The sequenced sample was peripheral blood or thyroid tissue (not recorded which). The receptors derive from a woman younger than 30 with Graves' hyperthyroidism.

This clonotype was observed many times. The chain joins TRBV28 to TRBJ1-6; 7 bases map to TRBD1. This CDR3 is built from 14 residues. CDR1 is MDHEN, CDR2 SYDVKM, per germline. After removal of 8 bases from V and 8 bases from J, the junction contained 9 bases not matched to a gene. DNA of the CDR3: TGTGCCAGCTGGGGGGCAGGGGGAGATTCACCCCTCCACTTT. This sequence encodes CASWGAGGDSPLHF.

This clonotype has ten or more counts. The chain employs TRBV20-1 and TRBJ2-7; 9 positions match TRBD1. Germline V gene lookup returns CDR1 DFQATT and CDR2 SNEGSKA (reference sequence). Trimming at V came to 1 base and at J to 4 bases, leaving 5 bases not matched to a gene. This CDR3 region has 14 residues. The CDR3 DNA follows: TGCAGTGCTAGAGTCGGGACAGGGTGGTACGAGCAGTACTTC. Its translation is CSARVGTGWYEQYF.

This clonotype has at least ten counts. The chain links TRBV6-5 to TRBJ2-5, with D unresolved. CDR1 is MNHEY and CDR2 is SVGAGI in the germline V gene. This CDR3 contains 15 residues. V was shortened by 5 bases and J by 0 bases, with 13 bases between the two germline ends. The CDR3: CASSKTFQYQETQYF. The CDR3 DNA follows: TGTGCCAGCAGTAAGACTTTCCAGTACCAAGAGACCCAGTACTTC.

The CDR3 sequence: CAWSDIATYEQYF. The CDR3 bases are TGTGCCTGGAGTGATATAGCAACCTACGAGCAGTACTTC. This chain joins TRBV30 and TRBJ2-7; D is uncertain. CDR3 length equals 13 residues. Germline V gene lookup returns CDR1 GTSNPN and CDR2 SVGIG (reference sequence). V was trimmed by 1 base and J by 2 bases, leaving 9 bases between them.

The chain combines TRBV3-1 with TRBJ1-1; perhaps TRBD1 as D (5 bases). This CDR3 spans 15 amino acids. V lost 1 base to trimming and J lost 4 bases, with 13 bases between them. From germline, CDR1 is LGHDT and CDR2 YNNKEL (reference sequence). The CDR3 region is CASSQVKGTGTEAFF. CDR3 coding DNA: TGTGCCAGCAGCCAAGTAAAGGGGACGGGCACTGAAGCTTTCTTT.

This chain links TRBV7-8 with TRBJ1-1; weak D call: TRBD1 (5 bases). Between the trimmed V and J ends, which lost 7 bases and 0 bases, there was a span of 15 bases. This CDR3 region has 15 residues. Germline V gene data show CDR1 as SGHVS and CDR2 as FQNEAQ. CDR3 bases: TGTGCCAGCACGAGGGTAGGGGTCGTGAACACTGAAGCTTTCTTT. Translation gives CASTRVGVVNTEAFF.

This rearrangement joins TRBV10-2 to TRBJ1-6, with 8 nucleotides matching TRBD1. This CDR3 has 15 residues. Trimming removed 4 bases from V and 8 bases from J; junction bases left unmatched: 7. Germline V gene data show CDR1 as WSHSY and CDR2 as SAAADI. CDR3 coding DNA: TGCGCCAGCAGTGCTAGGACAGGGTTGCATTCACCCCTCCACTTT. Its protein is CASSARTGLHSPLHF.

V usage is TRBV2 and J usage is TRBJ1-1; no definite D call. V was trimmed by 6 bases and J by 5 bases, leaving 10 bases between them. The germline V gene has CDR1 SNHLY and CDR2 FYNNEI. This CDR3 is 12 amino acids long. This CDR3 reads CASRELGTEAFF. CDR3 coding DNA: TGTGCCAGCAGGGAACTTGGGACTGAAGCTTTCTTT.

This clonotype came up a few times. This may be a read error: a much more frequent sequence differs by one nucleotide. The CDR3: CSARGLSINYGYTF. As DNA, the CDR3 is TGCAGTGCTAGAGGTCTCTCCATTAACTATGGCTACACCTTC. The chain employs TRBV20-1 and TRBJ1-2; D unclear. Trimming cost V 1 base and J 1 base, with 10 bases left between them. Germline V gene sequence: CDR1 DFQATT, CDR2 SNEGSKA (reference sequence). This CDR3 is built from 14 residues.

This clonotype was observed many times. This chain links TRBV29-1 with TRBJ2-5; perhaps TRBD2 as D (5 bases). The CDR3 extends over 11 amino acids. Trimming stripped 3 bases from V and 12 bases from J, with 14 bases between. Germline assignment: CDR1 SQVTM and CDR2 ANQGSEA. CDR3: CSVDRETLEYF. Here the CDR3 DNA reads TGCAGCGTTGATAGGGAGACCCTCGAGTACTTC.

This chain joins TRBV7-6 and TRBJ2-5; 9 nucleotides align to TRBD1. Per germline, CDR1 SGHVS and CDR2 FNYEAQ. This CDR3 comprises 17 residues. Trimming took 5 bases from V and 1 from J; bases not matched to a gene: 11. CDR3 DNA: TGTGCCAGCAGCGTACAGGGGGCCGGGGAGGCCCAAGAGACCCAGTACTTC. It encodes CASSVQGAGEAQETQYF.

This clonotype showed up many times. The CDR3 reads CASSSSDTHYGYTF. For the CDR3, the DNA is TGTGCCAGCAGCTCTTCGGACACACACTATGGCTACACCTTC. The rearrangement joins TRBV13 to TRBJ1-2; D possibly corresponds to TRBD1 (5 bases). V was pared by 4 bases and J by 3 bases, with 12 bases between. Germline V gene sequence: CDR1 PRHDT, CDR2 FYEKMQ (reference sequence). CDR3 length: 14 amino acids.

The V call is TRBV6-5, the J call TRBJ1-6, with D unresolved. Germline CDR1 reads MNHEY; CDR2 reads SVGAGI. The V and J ends lost 5 bases and 6 bases respectively, with 8 bases between them. This CDR3 has 13 residues. Here the CDR3 reads CASSPQSNSPLHF. CDR3 DNA sequence: TGTGCCAGCAGTCCACAGAGTAATTCACCCCTCCACTTT.

This chain's CDR3 is CASSPLDNTQYF. DNA for the CDR3: TGTGCCAGTAGTCCCCTGGACAATACGCAGTATTTT. The chain uses TRBV19 and TRBJ2-3; possibly TRBD1 for D (5 bases). Germline V CDR1 and CDR2: LNHDA, SQIVND (reference sequence). Trimming pared 5 bases from V and 7 bases from J, leaving 10 bases between. The CDR3 is 12 amino acids.

The CDR3 DNA is TGTGCCAGCAGCTCGGTGCTCGGAGGGACTAGCGGGAGGGCCCCCTACGAGCAGTACTTC. This gives the protein CASSSVLGGTSGRAPYEQYF. The V call is TRBV7-9, the J call TRBJ2-7; 16 nucleotides match TRBD2. The germline V gene encodes CDR1 SEHNR and CDR2 FQNEAQ (reference sequence). J lost 2 bases, V lost 4 bases, and 14 bases had no gene match. This CDR3 contains 20 residues.

This clonotype was detected many times. The V gene is TRBV2, the J gene TRBJ2-7; 14 positions agree with TRBD2. Germline assignment: CDR1 SNHLY and CDR2 FYNNEI. This CDR3 comprises 16 residues. Germline trimming cut 6 bases from V and 2 bases from J; bases unmatched to any gene: 6. CDR3 bases: TGTGCCAGCAGGCAACGACTAGCGGGAGGGACCTACGAGCAGTACTTC. Protein sequence: CASRQRLAGGTYEQYF. The full variable domain, in which reference TRBV2 and TRBJ2-7 provide the parts outside the CDR3, is EPEVTQTPSHQVTQMGQEVILRCVPISNHLYFYWYRQILGQKVEFLVSFYNNEISEKSEIFDDQFSVERPDGSNFTLKIRSTKLEDSAMYFCASRQRLAGGTYEQYFGPGTRLTVT.

The V call is TRBV20-1, the J call TRBJ1-5; tentatively, D is TRBD1 (5 bases). CDR1 and CDR2 from the germline V gene are DFQATT and SNEGSKA (reference sequence). V lost 4 bases and J 7 bases, leaving 17 bases between the germline ends. This CDR3 is 14 amino acids long. CDR3 amino acids: CSAIVGGEGQPQHF. DNA for the CDR3: TGCAGTGCTATTGTAGGTGGAGAGGGGCAGCCCCAGCATTTT.

The chain employs TRBV12-5 and TRBJ2-7; D not resolved. The end of the DNA aligns better with TRBJ2-1, so the J call may be wrong. This CDR3 is built from 13 residues. Germline V gives CDR1 LGHNT, CDR2 FRNRAP. Here the CDR3 DNA reads TGTGCTAGTGGTTTGCTACTAAACAATGAGCAGTTCTTC. Protein sequence: CASGLLLNNEQFF.

This clonotype was picked up many times. The V and J genes are TRBV6-6 and TRBJ1-3; no reliable D call. CDR1 MNHNY and CDR2 SVGAGI come from the germline V gene (reference sequence). Deletions cut 6 bases from V and 4 bases from J, with 10 bases between. The CDR3 runs to 13 residues. The CDR3 reads CASSRREGNTIYF. In DNA form, the CDR3 reads TGTGCCAGCAGCCGTAGGGAAGGAAACACCATATATTTT.

At least ten counts were recorded for this clonotype. The gene calls are TRBV5-4 and TRBJ2-5; the D is unclear. V was clipped by 1 base and J by 1 base, with 8 bases between them. The germline gives CDR1 SGHNT, CDR2 YYREEE (reference sequence). The CDR3 runs to 14 residues. The CDR3 region has the DNA TGTGCCAGCAGCTTGTGGGCAGGCCAAGAGACCCAGTACTTC. Translation gives CASSLWAGQETQYF. Looking up the rest from reference TRBV5-4 and TRBJ2-5 gives the full variable domain: ETGVTQSPTHLIKTRGQQVTLRCSSQSGHNTVSWYQQALGQGPQFIFQYYREEENGRGNFPPRFSGLQFPNYSSELNVNALELDDSALYLCASSLWAGQETQYFGPGTRLLVL.

The chain has TRBV7-2 and TRBJ2-5; a possible D gene is TRBD1 (5 bases). Germline V gene lookup returns CDR1 SGHTA and CDR2 FQGNSA. This CDR3 has 11 residues. V was cut by 5 bases and J by 7 bases, with 8 bases left in between. CDR3 amino acids: CASSSTGTQYF. The DNA of the CDR3 is TGTGCCAGCAGCAGCACAGGGACCCAGTACTTC.

As for this clonotype: Sequence at one end of the junction differs from germline and may be a read error. This rearrangement joins TRBV6-5 to TRBJ1-5, with D possibly matching TRBD2 (6 bases). The J call could be wrong; TRBJ2-3 is a better fit for the DNA end. The CDR3 loop spans 13 amino acids. The V gene's germline CDR1 is MNHEY and CDR2 SVGAGI. CDR3: CAISYGRDQPQYF. The CDR3 DNA sequence: TGTGCCATCAGTTACGGGAGAGATCAGCCCCAGTATTTT.

This clonotype was counted many times. The CDR3 reads CASSSGGAETQYF. CDR3 bases: TGTGCCAGCAGCTCAGGGGGTGCAGAGACCCAGTACTTC. The chain employs TRBV7-8 and TRBJ2-5; 7 nucleotides line up with TRBD1. Germline CDR1 reads SGHVS; CDR2 reads FQNEAQ. This CDR3 has 13 residues. The junction had 3 bases not matched to a gene; V was cut back by 4 bases and J by 4 bases.

This clonotype was observed at least ten times. The V and J genes are TRBV15 and TRBJ1-5; D is possibly TRBD1 (6 bases). The CDR3 is made up of 17 amino acids. CDR1 LNHNV and CDR2 YYDKDF come from the germline V gene (reference sequence). With 4 bases removed from V and 6 bases from J, the gap between germline ends came to 22 bases. CDR3 DNA: TGTGCCACCAGCAAACTTCAGGGGTCCCTTAGTAGTCAGCCCCAGCATTTT. Residues: CATSKLQGSLSSQPQHF.

This clonotype has a count of ten or more. This rearrangement joins TRBV29-1 to TRBJ1-1; D uncertain. The germline V and J ends were trimmed by 4 bases and 5 bases, with 8 bases remaining between them. This CDR3 spans 11 amino acids. CDR1 SQVTM and CDR2 ANQGSEA come from the germline V gene. CDR3 loop: CSVVVGTEAFF. CDR3 nucleotide sequence: TGCAGCGTTGTAGTAGGGACTGAAGCTTTCTTT. Full variable domain (rest looked up from reference TRBV29-1 and TRBJ1-1): SAVISQKPSRDICQRGTSLTIQCQVDSQVTMMFWYRQQPGQSLTLIATANQGSEATYESGFVIDKFPISRPNLTFSTLTVSNMSPEDSSIYLCSVVVGTEAFFGQGTRLTVV.